Included here is one T cell receptor beta chain sequence, with context. As yet, its antigen is unknown. V shed 1 base and J shed 9 bases, with 23 bases lying between them. This CDR3 is 18 amino acids long. The V gene's germline CDR1 is SGHNT and CDR2 YYREEE (reference sequence). TCRdb keeps only in-frame clones here, not all; method: immunoSEQ multiplex PCR. The sample has approximately 120,000 clones; 89% are singletons. The data were taken from a study of T cell responses to AZD1222 COVID-19 vaccine. Points from the study as a whole: Within unmutated variant regions lay the reported targets of nearly half of spike-specific TCRs. Just 5 or 6 AZD1222 recipients tested seropositive at baseline. A rise in Spike-specific TCR breadth and depth followed two AZD1222 doses. Most donors were white British, females outnumbered males, and clonal diversity was possibly underestimated.

This receptor was taken from an adult in good health. Material: peripheral blood, obtained on day 0 of AZD1222 vaccination. The chain is built from TRBV5-4 and TRBJ1-6; D might be TRBD1 (6 bases). Here the CDR3 DNA reads TGTGCCAGCAGCTTGTCTGAGCACAGTCAGGGGTTTATTTCACCCCTCCACTTT. It translates to CASSLSEHSQGFISPLHF.